A single sample is the source of the 7 T cell receptor beta chains below, sequenced in a study of human versus mouse CDR3 diversity and MHC coevolution. Measured with immunoSEQ multiplex PCR; TCRdb has only the in-frame clones, and not every one. The table records more than 60,000 clones, roughly 90% of them present only once. Sample: naive CD4+ T cells from blood. The subset denotes: CD45RO-negative CD62L-positive naive CD4 T cells. These receptors came from a person between 25 and 70 years old in good health.

This sequence joins TRBV6-5 and TRBJ2-7; 8 bases are shared with TRBD2. Germline values: CDR1 MNHEY, CDR2 SVGAGI. CDR3 size: 16 residues. The V gene end was trimmed by 0 bases and the J gene end by 2 bases; junction bases not matched to a gene: 6. The CDR3 sequence is CASSYSAGGDPYEQYF. In DNA, the CDR3 is TGTGCCAGCAGTTACTCGGCGGGGGGAGACCCCTACGAGCAGTACTTC.

Of note for this clone: One end of the junction fails to match germline, which may point to a read error. The V gene is TRBV11-2, the J gene TRBJ2-7; 8 bases are shared with TRBD2. The length of the CDR3 is 13 residues. Per germline, CDR1 SGHAT and CDR2 FQNNGV. The CDR3 DNA is TGTGCCAGCAGCCTAGACGGGGGGGCCGAGCAGTACTTC. Its protein product is CASSLDGGAEQYF.

V is TRBV5-4 and J is TRBJ2-5; 9 nucleotides agree with TRBD1. Losses at the gene ends were 2 bases for V and 4 bases for J; bases not matched to a gene: 6. Germline V gene lookup returns CDR1 SGHNT and CDR2 YYREEE (reference sequence). This CDR3 contains 15 residues. This CDR3 reads CASSFITGGLETQYF. The CDR3 bases are TGTGCCAGCAGCTTTATAACAGGGGGCTTAGAGACCCAGTACTTC. Looking up the rest from reference TRBV5-4 and TRBJ2-5 gives the full variable domain: ETGVTQSPTHLIKTRGQQVTLRCSSQSGHNTVSWYQQALGQGPQFIFQYYREEENGRGNFPPRFSGLQFPNYSSELNVNALELDDSALYLCASSFITGGLETQYFGPGTRLLVL.

The rearrangement links TRBV19 to TRBJ2-3; TRBD2 aligns across 13 bases. From germline, CDR1 is LNHDA and CDR2 SQIVND (reference sequence). The CDR3 is 15 amino acids. J gave up 6 bases and V 5 bases, and 5 bases lay outside the gene matches. The CDR3 region is CASSRTSGRSDTQYF. CDR3 bases: TGTGCCAGTAGTCGGACTAGCGGGAGATCCGATACGCAGTATTTT.

This chain's CDR3 is CAWTDTVGQYF. CDR3 bases: TGTGCCTGGACCGACACCGTCGGGCAGTACTTC. The chain recombines TRBV30 with TRBJ2-7; D unclear. V dropped 4 bases and J dropped 9 bases, with 13 bases sitting between them. CDR3 length equals 11 residues. Looked up from germline, CDR1 is GTSNPN and CDR2 is SVGIG (reference sequence).

The chain carries TRBV30 and TRBJ1-6, with 10 bases matching TRBD1. Germline-derived CDR1 and CDR2 are GTSNPN and SVGIG (reference sequence). The CDR3 is 15 amino acids. The V and J ends lost 4 bases and 10 bases, in that order; junction bases with no gene match: 10. CDR3 DNA sequence: TGTGCCTGGATGGGTCCCGGGACAGGGGTGTCACCCCTCCACTTT. This codes for CAWMGPGTGVSPLHF. Full variable domain (remainder filled in from reference TRBV30 and TRBJ1-6): SQTIHQWPATLVQPVGSPLSLECTVEGTSNPNLYWYRQAAGRGLQLLFYSVGIGQISSEVPQNLSASRPQDRQFILSSKKLLLSDSGFYLCAWMGPGTGVSPLHFGNGTRLTVT.

The rearrangement links TRBV7-8 to TRBJ2-1, with 8 bases lining up with TRBD2. The V gene end was trimmed by 3 bases and the J gene end by 7 bases; junction bases not matched to a gene: 5. The CDR3 runs to 14 residues. Looked up from germline, CDR1 is SGHVS and CDR2 is FQNEAQ. CDR3 residues: CASSFKRERNEQFF. DNA of the CDR3: TGTGCCAGCAGCTTTAAGCGGGAGAGGAATGAGCAGTTCTTC.